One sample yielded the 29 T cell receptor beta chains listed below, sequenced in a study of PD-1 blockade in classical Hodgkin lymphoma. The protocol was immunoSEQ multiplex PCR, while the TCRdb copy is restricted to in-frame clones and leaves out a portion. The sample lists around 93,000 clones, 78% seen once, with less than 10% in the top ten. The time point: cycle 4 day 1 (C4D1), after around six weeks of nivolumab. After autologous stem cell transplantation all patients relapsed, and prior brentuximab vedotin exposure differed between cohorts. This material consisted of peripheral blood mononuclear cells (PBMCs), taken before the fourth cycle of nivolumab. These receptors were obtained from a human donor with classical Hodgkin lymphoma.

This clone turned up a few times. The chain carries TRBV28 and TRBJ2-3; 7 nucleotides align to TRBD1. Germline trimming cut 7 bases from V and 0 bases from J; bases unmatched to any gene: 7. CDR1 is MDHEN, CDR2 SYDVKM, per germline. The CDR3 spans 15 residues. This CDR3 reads CASKGDSPSTDTQYF. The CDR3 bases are TGTGCCAGCAAGGGGGACAGTCCTAGCACAGATACGCAGTATTTT.

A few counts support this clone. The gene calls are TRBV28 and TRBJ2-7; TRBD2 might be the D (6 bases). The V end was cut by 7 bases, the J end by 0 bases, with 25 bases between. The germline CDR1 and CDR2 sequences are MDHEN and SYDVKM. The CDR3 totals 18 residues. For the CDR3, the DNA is TGTGCCAGCACCCAACATGGGGGGAATTACAGCTTCTCCTACGAGCAGTACTTC. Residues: CASTQHGGNYSFSYEQYF.

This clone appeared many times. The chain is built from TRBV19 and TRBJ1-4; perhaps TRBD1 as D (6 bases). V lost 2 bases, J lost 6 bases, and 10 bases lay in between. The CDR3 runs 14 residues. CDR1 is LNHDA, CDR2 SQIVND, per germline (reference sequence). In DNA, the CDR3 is TGTGCCAGTAGTATATGGGCAGGGGATGAAAAACTGTTTTTT. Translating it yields CASSIWAGDEKLFF.

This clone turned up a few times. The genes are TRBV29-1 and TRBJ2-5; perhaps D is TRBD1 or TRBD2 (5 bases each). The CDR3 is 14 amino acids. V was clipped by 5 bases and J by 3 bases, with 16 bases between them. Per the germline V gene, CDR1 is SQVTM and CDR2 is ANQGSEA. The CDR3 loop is CSVPPPGTEETQYF. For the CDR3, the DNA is TGCAGCGTTCCCCCCCCGGGGACGGAAGAGACCCAGTACTTC.

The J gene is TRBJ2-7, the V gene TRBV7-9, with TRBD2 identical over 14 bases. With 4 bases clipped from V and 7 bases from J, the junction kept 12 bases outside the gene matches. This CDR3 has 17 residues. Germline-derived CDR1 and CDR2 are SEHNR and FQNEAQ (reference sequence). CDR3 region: CASSSIAGLAGAYEQYF. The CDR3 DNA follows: TGTGCCAGCAGCTCAATTGCGGGACTAGCGGGAGCTTATGAGCAGTACTTC.

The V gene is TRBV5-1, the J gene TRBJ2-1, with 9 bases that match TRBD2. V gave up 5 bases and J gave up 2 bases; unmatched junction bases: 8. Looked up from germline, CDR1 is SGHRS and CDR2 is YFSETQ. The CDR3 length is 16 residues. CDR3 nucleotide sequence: TGCGCCAGCAGACGCCAGGTAGCGGGAGCCTACAATGAGCAGTTCTTC. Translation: CASRRQVAGAYNEQFF.

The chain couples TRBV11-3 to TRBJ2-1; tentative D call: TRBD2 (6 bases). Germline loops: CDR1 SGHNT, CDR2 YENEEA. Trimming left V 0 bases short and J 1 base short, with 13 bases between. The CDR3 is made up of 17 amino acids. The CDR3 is CASSLDPGTVSYNEQFF. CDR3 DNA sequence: TGTGCCAGCAGCTTAGATCCCGGGACTGTTTCCTACAATGAGCAGTTCTTC.

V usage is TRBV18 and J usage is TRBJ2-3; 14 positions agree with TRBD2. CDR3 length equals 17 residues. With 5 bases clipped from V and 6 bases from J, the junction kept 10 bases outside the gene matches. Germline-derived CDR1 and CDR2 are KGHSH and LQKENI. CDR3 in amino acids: CASSTGTSGGGGDTQYF. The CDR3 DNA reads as TGTGCCAGCTCAACGGGGACTAGCGGGGGAGGCGGCGATACGCAGTATTTT.

This CDR3 is CAISEGTGGRNTEAFF. The CDR3 DNA sequence: TGTGCCATCAGTGAGGGGACAGGGGGAAGGAACACTGAAGCTTTCTTT. The chain employs TRBV10-3 and TRBJ1-1, with TRBD1 matching over 11 bases. Germline V CDR1 and CDR2: ENHRY, SYGVKD. Trimming removed 2 bases from V and 1 base from J; junction bases left unmatched: 3. CDR3 length: 16 residues.

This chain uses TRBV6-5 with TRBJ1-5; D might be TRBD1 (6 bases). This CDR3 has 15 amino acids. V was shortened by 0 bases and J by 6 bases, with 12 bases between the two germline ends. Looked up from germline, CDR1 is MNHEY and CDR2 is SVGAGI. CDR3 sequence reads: CASSYSFRGGQPQHF. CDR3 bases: TGTGCCAGCAGTTACTCGTTCAGGGGAGGTCAGCCCCAGCATTTT.

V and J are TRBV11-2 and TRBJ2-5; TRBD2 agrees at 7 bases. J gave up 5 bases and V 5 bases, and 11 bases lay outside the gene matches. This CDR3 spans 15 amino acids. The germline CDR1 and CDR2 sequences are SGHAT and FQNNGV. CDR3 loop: CASSPSAGETETQYF. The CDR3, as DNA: TGTGCCAGCAGCCCGAGCGCGGGGGAAACGGAGACCCAGTACTTC.

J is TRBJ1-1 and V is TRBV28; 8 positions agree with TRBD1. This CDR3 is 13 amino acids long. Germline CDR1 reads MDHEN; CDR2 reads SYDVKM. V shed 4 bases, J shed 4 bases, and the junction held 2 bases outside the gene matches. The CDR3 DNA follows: TGTGCCAGCAGTTACAGGGGGGGCACTGAAGCTTTCTTT. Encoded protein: CASSYRGGTEAFF. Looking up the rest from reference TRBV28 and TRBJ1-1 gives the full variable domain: DVKVTQSSRYLVKRTGEKVFLECVQDMDHENMFWYRQDPGLGLRLIYFSYDVKMKEKGDIPEGYSVSREKKERFSLILESASTNQTSMYLCASSYRGGTEAFFGQGTRLTVV.

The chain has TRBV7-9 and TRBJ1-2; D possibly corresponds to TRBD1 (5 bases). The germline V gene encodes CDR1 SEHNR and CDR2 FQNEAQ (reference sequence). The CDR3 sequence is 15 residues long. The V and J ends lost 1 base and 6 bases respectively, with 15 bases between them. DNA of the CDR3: TGTGCCAGCAGCTTAGTATTCGTTGGGGCGGATGGCTACACCTTC. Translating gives CASSLVFVGADGYTF.

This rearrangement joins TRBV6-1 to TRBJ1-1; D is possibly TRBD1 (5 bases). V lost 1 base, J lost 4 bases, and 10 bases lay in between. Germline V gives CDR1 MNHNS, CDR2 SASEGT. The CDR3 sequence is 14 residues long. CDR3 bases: TGTGCCAGCAGTGAAGGGGGACTTGGCACTGAAGCTTTCTTT. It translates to CASSEGGLGTEAFF.

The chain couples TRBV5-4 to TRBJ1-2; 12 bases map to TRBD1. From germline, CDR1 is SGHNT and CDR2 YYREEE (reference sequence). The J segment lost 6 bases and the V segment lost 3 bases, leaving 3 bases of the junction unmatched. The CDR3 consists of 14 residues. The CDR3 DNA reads TGTGCCAGCAGCTGGGACAGGGGGCATGATGGCTACACCTTC. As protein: CASSWDRGHDGYTF.

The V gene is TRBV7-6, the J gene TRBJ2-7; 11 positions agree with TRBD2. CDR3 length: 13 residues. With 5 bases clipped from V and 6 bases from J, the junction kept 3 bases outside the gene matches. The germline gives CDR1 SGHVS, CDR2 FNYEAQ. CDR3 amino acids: CASSPGTSGEQYF. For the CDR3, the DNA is TGTGCCAGCAGCCCCGGGACTAGCGGCGAGCAGTACTTC.

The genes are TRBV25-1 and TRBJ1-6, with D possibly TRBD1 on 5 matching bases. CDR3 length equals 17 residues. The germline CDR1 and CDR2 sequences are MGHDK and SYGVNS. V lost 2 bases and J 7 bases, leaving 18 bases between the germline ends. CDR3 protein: CASSEPHGAAWNSPLHF. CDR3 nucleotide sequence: TGTGCCAGCAGTGAACCCCACGGGGCGGCATGGAATTCACCCCTCCACTTT.

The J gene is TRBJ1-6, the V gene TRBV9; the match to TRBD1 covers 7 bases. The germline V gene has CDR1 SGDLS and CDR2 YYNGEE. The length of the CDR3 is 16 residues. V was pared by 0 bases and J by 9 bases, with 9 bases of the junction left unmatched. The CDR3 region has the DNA TGTGCCAGCAGCGTAGCTGTAGGGGGCGCGGGTTCACCCCTCCACTTT. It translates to CASSVAVGGAGSPLHF.

The CDR3 nucleotides read TGCGCCAGCAGCCAAGAACCCCGACGACATAGGCCCCAGCATTTT. Its translation: CASSQEPRRHRPQHF. The chain joins TRBV4-1 to TRBJ1-5; D ambiguous. The V end was cut by 0 bases, the J end by 9 bases, with 15 bases between. Germline values: CDR1 MGHRA, CDR2 YSYEKL. The CDR3 is 15 amino acids.

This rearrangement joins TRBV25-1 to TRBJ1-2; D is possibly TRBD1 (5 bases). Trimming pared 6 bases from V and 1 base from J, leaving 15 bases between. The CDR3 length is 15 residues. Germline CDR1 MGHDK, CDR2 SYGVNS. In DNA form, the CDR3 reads TGTGCCAGCAGCCCCCGGGGGGGTTATAACTATGGCTACACCTTC. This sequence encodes CASSPRGGYNYGYTF.

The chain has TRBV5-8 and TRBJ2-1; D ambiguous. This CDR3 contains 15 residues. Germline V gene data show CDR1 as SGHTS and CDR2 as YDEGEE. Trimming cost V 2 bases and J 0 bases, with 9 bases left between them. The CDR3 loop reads CASSFDAGSYNEQFF. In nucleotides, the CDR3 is TGTGCCAGCAGCTTTGATGCAGGCTCCTACAATGAGCAGTTCTTC.

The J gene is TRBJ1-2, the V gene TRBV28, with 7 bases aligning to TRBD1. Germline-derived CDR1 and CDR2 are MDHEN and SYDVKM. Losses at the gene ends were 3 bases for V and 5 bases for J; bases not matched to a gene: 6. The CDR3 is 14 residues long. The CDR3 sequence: CASSLTGLMYGYTF. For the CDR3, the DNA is TGTGCCAGCAGTTTGACAGGGTTGATGTATGGCTACACCTTC.

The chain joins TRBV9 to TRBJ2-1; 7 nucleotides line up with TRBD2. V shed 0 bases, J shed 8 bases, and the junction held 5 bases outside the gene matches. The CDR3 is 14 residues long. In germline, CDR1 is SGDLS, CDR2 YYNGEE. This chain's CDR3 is CASSVDLRGDEQFF. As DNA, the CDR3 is TGTGCCAGCAGCGTAGATCTTCGGGGGGATGAGCAGTTCTTC.

CDR3 nucleotide sequence: TGTGCCAGCAGCACTTGGGACAGTGAAGCTTTCTTT. Translation gives CASSTWDSEAFF. The V and J genes are TRBV7-9 and TRBJ1-1; 7 nucleotides agree with TRBD1. This CDR3 is 12 amino acids long. V shed 5 bases and J 7 bases; nucleotides not matched to a gene: 4. Germline V gene sequence: CDR1 SEHNR, CDR2 FQNEAQ (reference sequence).

Here the CDR3 DNA reads TGTGCCAGCTCAGCACAGGGGAGCTCCTACAATGAGCAGTTCTTC. Encoded protein: CASSAQGSSYNEQFF. This chain links TRBV18 with TRBJ2-1; 7 bases agree with TRBD1. CDR1 and CDR2 (germline): KGHSH, LQKENI. This CDR3 has 15 amino acids. Trimming at V came to 5 bases and at J to 0 bases, leaving 4 bases not matched to a gene.

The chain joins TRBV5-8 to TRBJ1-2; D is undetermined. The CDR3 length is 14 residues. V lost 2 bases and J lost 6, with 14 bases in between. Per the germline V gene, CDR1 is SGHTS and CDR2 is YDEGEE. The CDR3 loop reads CASSFYGMTNGYTF. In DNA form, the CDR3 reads TGTGCCAGCAGCTTTTATGGGATGACGAATGGCTACACCTTC.

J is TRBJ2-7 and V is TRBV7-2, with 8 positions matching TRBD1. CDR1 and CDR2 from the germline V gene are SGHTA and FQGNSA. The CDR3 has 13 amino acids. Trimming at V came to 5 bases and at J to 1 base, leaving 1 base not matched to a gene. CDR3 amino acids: CASSHRGSYEQYF. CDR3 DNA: TGTGCCAGCAGCCACAGGGGGTCCTACGAGCAGTACTTC.

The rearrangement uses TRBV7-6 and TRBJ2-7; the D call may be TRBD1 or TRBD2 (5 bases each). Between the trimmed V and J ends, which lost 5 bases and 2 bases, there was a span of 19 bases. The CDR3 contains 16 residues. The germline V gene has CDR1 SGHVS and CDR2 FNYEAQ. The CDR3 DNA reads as TGTGCCAGCAGCCACTACTCTGGGACCGACACCTACGAGCAGTACTTC. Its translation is CASSHYSGTDTYEQYF.

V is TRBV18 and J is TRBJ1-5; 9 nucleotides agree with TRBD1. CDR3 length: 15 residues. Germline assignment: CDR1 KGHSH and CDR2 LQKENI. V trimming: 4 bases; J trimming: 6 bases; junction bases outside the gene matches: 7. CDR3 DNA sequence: TGTGCCAGCTCACTCACCGGGACAGGGACTCAGCCCCAGCATTTT. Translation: CASSLTGTGTQPQHF.